One and the same sample provided the 13 T cell receptor beta chains below, sequenced in a study of OX40 agonist ivuxolimab in advanced cancers. The assay was immunoSEQ multiplex PCR, and TCRdb's table has in-frame clones only and misses some. The sample consists of around 80,000 clones, 65% to 90% of them appearing once. The sample in question was CD4+ or CD8+ T cells sorted from blood, obtained in a trial of the OX40 agonist ivuxolimab. The receptors were gathered from an adult with an advanced solid tumor such as melanoma, head and neck, liver or kidney cancer.

This clone showed up just once. V usage is TRBV10-3 and J usage is TRBJ2-5; D is perhaps TRBD2 (6 bases). The CDR3 has 17 residues. Between the trimmed V and J ends, which lost 4 bases and 5 bases, there was a span of 23 bases. Germline CDR1 is ENHRY and CDR2 is SYGVKD. The CDR3 sequence: CAISAGVASPTRETQYF. Here the CDR3 DNA reads TGTGCCATCAGTGCGGGAGTTGCGAGCCCGACACGGGAGACCCAGTACTTC.

This clone showed up just once. The gene calls are TRBV29-1 and TRBJ1-2, with D perhaps TRBD1 (5 bases). The CDR3 length is 12 residues. The germline V and J ends were trimmed by 4 bases and 8 bases, with 14 bases remaining between them. Germline CDR1 and CDR2: SQVTM and ANQGSEA. DNA for the CDR3: TGCAGCGTTGGGTTCTGGGGGTACGGCTACACCTTC. Translated: CSVGFWGYGYTF. Full variable domain (outside the CDR3, taken from reference TRBV29-1 and TRBJ1-2): SAVISQKPSRDICQRGTSLTIQCQVDSQVTMMFWYRQQPGQSLTLIATANQGSEATYESGFVIDKFPISRPNLTFSTLTVSNMSPEDSSIYLCSVGFWGYGYTFGSGTRLTVV.

The chain joins TRBV5-4 to TRBJ1-3; possibly TRBD1 for D (5 bases). The CDR3 contains 15 residues. V was shortened by 4 bases and J by 1 base, with 12 bases between the two germline ends. Germline CDR1 is SGHNT and CDR2 is YYREEE (reference sequence). This CDR3 reads CASSSDGGSGNTIYF. The CDR3 DNA is TGTGCCAGCAGCAGCGACGGGGGGTCTGGAAACACCATATATTTT.

The chain joins TRBV19 to TRBJ1-1; 11 nucleotides line up with TRBD1. Germline V gene sequence: CDR1 LNHDA, CDR2 SQIVND (reference sequence). There are 16 residues in the CDR3. Germline trimming cut 3 bases from V and 4 bases from J; bases unmatched to any gene: 7. The CDR3 loop is CASSIRDRGIFTEAFF. The CDR3 DNA follows: TGTGCCAGTAGTATCCGGGACAGGGGGATTTTCACTGAAGCTTTCTTT. Together with reference TRBV19 and TRBJ1-1, the CDR3 gives the full variable domain: DGGITQSPKYLFRKEGQNVTLSCEQNLNHDAMYWYRQDPGQGLRLIYYSQIVNDFQKGDIAEGYSVSREKKESFPLTVTSAQKNPTAFYLCASSIRDRGIFTEAFFGQGTRLTVV.

CDR3 sequence: CASSGTGGTGELFF. Here the CDR3 DNA reads TGTGCCAGCAGCGGGACAGGGGGCACGGGGGAGCTGTTTTTT. V and J are TRBV9 and TRBJ2-2; 11 nucleotides agree with TRBD1. Germline values: CDR1 SGDLS, CDR2 YYNGEE. The V segment lost 3 bases and the J segment 8 bases; nucleotides outside the gene matches: 3. CDR3 size: 14 residues.

The V and J genes are TRBV16 and TRBJ2-5; maybe TRBD2 (6 bases). This CDR3 spans 14 amino acids. V lost 2 bases and J 4 bases, leaving 11 bases between the germline ends. The germline V gene encodes CDR1 KGHSY and CDR2 FQNENV. The CDR3 loop is CASSQTGVGETQYF. In DNA form, the CDR3 reads TGTGCCAGCAGCCAAACGGGGGTTGGAGAGACCCAGTACTTC. The whole variable domain, remainder taken from reference TRBV16 and TRBJ2-5, is GEEVAQTPKHLVRGEGQKAKLYCAPIKGHSYVFWYQQVLKNEFKFLISFQNENVFDETGMPKERFSAKCLPNSPCSLEIQATKLEDSAVYFCASSQTGVGETQYFGPGTRLLVL.

The J gene is TRBJ2-3, the V gene TRBV4-2; the match to TRBD1 covers 7 bases. CDR1 and CDR2 from the germline V gene are LGHNA and YNFKEQ. V dropped 3 bases and J dropped 0; count of bases not matched to a gene: 6. The CDR3 runs 16 residues. The CDR3 DNA follows: TGTGCCAGCAGCCAGCTAACAGGGGCTAGCACAGATACGCAGTATTTT. Protein sequence: CASSQLTGASTDTQYF.

The chain has TRBV5-1 and TRBJ1-4, with D maybe TRBD1 (5 bases). Germline CDR1 reads SGHRS; CDR2 reads YFSETQ. The CDR3 length is 14 residues. The V gene lost 0 bases and the J gene lost 6 bases, with 9 bases spanning the gap. The CDR3: CASSLAGRDEKLFF. DNA for the CDR3: TGCGCCAGCAGCTTGGCAGGCAGGGATGAAAAACTGTTTTTT.

This clone has only one observation. The V gene is TRBV25-1, the J gene TRBJ1-1; 9 nucleotides agree with TRBD1. The trim removed 5 bases at V and 5 bases at J, leaving 6 bases unmatched. The CDR3 covers 14 residues. In germline, CDR1 is MGHDK, CDR2 SYGVNS. Here the CDR3 DNA reads TGTGCCAGCAGTCACAGGGGGCTTTGGACTGAAGCTTTCTTT. Translation gives CASSHRGLWTEAFF.

This clone appeared once. V gene TRBV10-3 combines with J gene TRBJ2-2; TRBD2 aligns across 10 bases. Losses at the gene ends were 5 bases for V and 6 bases for J; bases not matched to a gene: 6. Germline V gene data show CDR1 as ENHRY and CDR2 as SYGVKD. The CDR3 contains 15 residues. CDR3 region: CAISPTSGISGELFF. The CDR3 bases are TGTGCCATCAGTCCAACTAGCGGGATTTCCGGGGAGCTGTTTTTT.

The chain carries TRBV4-2 and TRBJ2-5; no reliable D call. This CDR3 is 14 amino acids long. Germline CDR1 and CDR2: LGHNA and YNFKEQ. V was trimmed by 2 bases and J by 3 bases, leaving 10 bases between them. This chain's CDR3 is CASSQSVGEETQYF. As DNA, the CDR3 is TGTGCCAGCAGCCAAAGTGTCGGTGAAGAGACCCAGTACTTC.

V usage is TRBV6-4 and J usage is TRBJ1-2; 8 bases map to TRBD1. In germline, CDR1 is MRHNA, CDR2 SNTAGT. CDR3 length: 14 residues. V trimming: 0 bases; J trimming: 8 bases; junction bases outside the gene matches: 5. CDR3 DNA: TGTGCCAGCAGTGACTCGGGCAGGGGGCGAGGCTACACCTTC. This encodes CASSDSGRGRGYTF.

The rearrangement joins TRBV6-1 to TRBJ2-3; 8 bases map to TRBD1. The J segment lost 1 base and the V segment lost 6 bases, leaving 6 bases of the junction unmatched. The CDR3 length is 15 residues. The germline V gene encodes CDR1 MNHNS and CDR2 SASEGT. As DNA, the CDR3 is TGTGCCAGCAGGGGTGGACAGGGCCGCACAGATACGCAGTATTTT. Amino acid sequence: CASRGGQGRTDTQYF.